The entry below gives a single T cell receptor (beta chain) sequence along with its context. What it binds is not known. The data stem from a study of cytomegalovirus exposure and HLA in healthy donors. Whole-study findings and limits: Confirmation was obtained in vitro that a few CMV-associated chains are specific for CMV antigens. As was reported, the classifier diagnosed cytomegalovirus status with high specificity and sensitivity.

The CDR3 has 16 residues. Sequencing used immunoSEQ multiplex PCR; TCRdb keeps in-frame clones, though not all of them. The repertoire consists of some 190,000 clones, with roughly 82% occurring once and the leading ten covering around 1.6%. The sequenced sample consisted of PBMCs. The receptor was isolated from a woman aged 18-30 years in good health and CMV-seronegative. The V call is TRBV21-1, the J call TRBJ1-4; the table's TRBD1 call for D was not verified on the DNA. TRBV21-1 is reported as a pseudogene. CDR3 sequence reads: CASSKGGTGDNEKLFF. CDR3 in DNA: TGTGCCAGCAGCAAGGGGGGGACAGGGGATAATGAAAAACTGTTTTTT.